A selection of T cell receptor beta chains follows, all from one sample in a study of blood T cell repertoires in COVID-19. The method was immunoSEQ multiplex PCR; TCRdb's version includes in-frame clones alone and lacks a portion of them. In the table there are 200,000 to 250,000 clones, less than 85% of which are singletons. The sequenced sample was peripheral blood. These receptors originate from an elderly woman with COVID-19, enrolled during active disease. The CDR3 runs from the conserved cysteine through the conserved F or W. The D gene is left open where the match is weak. The listing skips clone size in some rows; elsewhere it reads once, few, many or a size class.

v_call	j_call	clone_size	d_call	cdr3_nt	cdr3_aa
TRBV29-1	TRBJ2-2	-	-	TGCAGCGTTAGGGGAGGGACAGGAAGAACCGGGGAGCTGTTTTTT	CSVRGGTGRTGELFF
TRBV3-1/TRBV3-2	TRBJ2-1	-	-	TGTGCCAGCAGCGTACTACAGGGTCGGACCCACAATGAGCAGTTCTTC	CASSVLQGRTHNEQFF
TRBV28	TRBJ2-7	-	TRBD1	TGTGCCAGCAGTTCCTACAGGGGGCGCTACGAGCAGTACTTC	CASSSYRGRYEQYF
TRBV5-1	TRBJ2-2	once	-	TGCGCCAGCAGCTTGGATATTAAAACCGGGGAGCTGTTTTTT	CASSLDIKTGELFF
TRBV18	TRBJ2-7	-	-	TGTGCCAGCTCACTTGGCCCCAGGATGGGAGGGGGCTACGAGCAGTACTTC	CASSLGPRMGGGYEQYF
TRBV12-3/TRBV12-4	TRBJ1-2	-	-	TGTGCCAGCAGTTTACAGGACTATGGCTACACCTTC	CASSLQDYGYTF
TRBV2	TRBJ1-2	-	-	TGTGCCAGCAGTGTGGTTAACATCTACACCTTC	CASSVVNIYTF
TRBV6-1	TRBJ1-6	-	TRBD1	TGTGCCAGCAGTGAATGGGGACAGATTCCAAAGTCACCCCTCCACTTT	CASSEWGQIPKSPLHF
TRBV2	TRBJ2-3	once	-	TGTGCCAGCAGGCTGGCGGAGCTTTATACGCAGTATTTT	CASRLAELYTQYF
TRBV2	TRBJ2-3	-	-	TGTGCCAGCAGAGGGGGGACAGGCACAGATACGCAGTATTTT	CASRGGTGTDTQYF
TRBV5-1	TRBJ2-1	-	-	TGCGCCAGCAATCTAGGGGCAGCCCGACCAAATGAGCAGTTCTTC	CASNLGAARPNEQFF
TRBV6-2/TRBV6-3	TRBJ2-2	-	-	TGTGCCAGCAGCGCGCCCGGGGAGCTGTTTTTT	CASSAPGELFF
TRBV7-2	TRBJ1-3	-	TRBD1	TGTGCCAGCAGCTACCAAGCCCGCGGGACAGCATCTGGAAACACCATATATTTT	CASSYQARGTASGNTIYF
TRBV7-9	TRBJ2-3	-	TRBD2	TGTGCCAGCAGCCAAAAACTAGCGGGAAGGGATACGCAGTATTTT	CASSQKLAGRDTQYF
TRBV7-9	TRBJ1-3	-	-	TGTGCCAGCAGCGAGTACGAGGGGAGGCAAGATTTT	CASSEYEGRQDF
TRBV18	TRBJ1-3	-	-	TGTGCCAGCTCACCCGGGACAACTGGAAACACCATATATTTT	CASSPGTTGNTIYF
TRBV5-6	TRBJ2-7	-	-	TGTGCCAGCAGCTTATCCAGGGTCGAGCAGTACTTC	CASSLSRVEQYF
TRBV3-1/TRBV3-2	TRBJ2-2	few	-	TGTGCCAGCAGCCAATTCGTCAGCGGGGAGCTGTTTTTT	CASSQFVSGELFF
TRBV2	TRBJ1-2	-	-	TGTGCCAGCAGGTGGAGGGGTGAAGGCAGCTATGGCTACACCTTC	CASRWRGEGSYGYTF
TRBV6-4	TRBJ1-2	-	-	TGTGCCAGCAGTCCGCCGTCGGGTGGCTACACCTTC	CASSPPSGGYTF
TRBV18	TRBJ2-7	-	TRBD1	TGTGCCAGCTCACCACCGCAGGGGGATCGCTACGAGCAGTACTTC	CASSPPQGDRYEQYF
TRBV5-1	TRBJ2-3	-	TRBD2	TGCGCCAGCAGTACTAGCGGGTATAGAGTAACAAGCACAGATACGCAGTATTTT	CASSTSGYRVTSTDTQYF
TRBV6-5	TRBJ2-5	-	-	TGTGCCAGCAGCCCGGGGGTGGGAGTGTACTTC	CASSPGVGVYF
TRBV3-1/TRBV3-2	TRBJ2-1	-	TRBD2	TGTGCCAGCAGCCGGGTAGCGGGAGTGTTAGGGAATGAGCAGTTCTTC	CASSRVAGVLGNEQFF
TRBV3-1/TRBV3-2	TRBJ1-4	-	-	TGTGCCAGCAGCCGGCCCGGGAGCGGGGATGAAAAACTGTTTTTT	CASSRPGSGDEKLFF
TRBV5-4	TRBJ2-5	-	TRBD1	TGTGCCAGCAGCGAGGACAGGCGTAAAGAGACCCAGTACTTC	CASSEDRRKETQYF
TRBV3-1/TRBV3-2	TRBJ2-2	-	-	TGTGCCAGCAGCCAGGCCGGACTGTCCGGGGAGCTGTTTTTT	CASSQAGLSGELFF
TRBV18	TRBJ2-2	-	TRBD1	TGTGCCAGCTCTGCGACAGGGACCGGGGAGCTGTTTTTT	CASSATGTGELFF
TRBV5-1	TRBJ1-5	-	-	TGCGCCAGCAGCCCGACTAAGGATCAGCCCCAGCATTTT	CASSPTKDQPQHF